This TCR beta chain was captured by sequencing in a study of shared clonotypes between healthy human individuals. As for the study in general: Donors consisted of a couple of women and a few men between 18 and 49.

Whole-study findings and limits: As a rule, naive subsets had a larger estimated richness than memory subsets.

Each subset's genomic DNA was shared equally among a number of immunoSEQ plates. Repertoires were generated with immunoSEQ multiplex PCR, while TCRdb's copy carries only in-frame clones and drops some. The sample has 1.6 million or so clones, about 98.5% seen once. Only Caucasian adults living in Nashville, Tennessee served as donors. The sample holds one count of this clone. Its antigen is as yet unknown. The sequence came from a man aged 25-45 years in good health. Sequenced material: naive CD4+ T cells sorted from blood. Subset in this sample: CD45RA+ positively selected.

The CDR3 loop is CATSGLQGPYTEAFF. CDR3 nucleotides: TGTGCCACCAGCGGCCTACAGGGACCCTACACTGAAGCTTTCTTT. J is TRBJ1-1 and V is TRBV15, with a tentative D call TRBD1 (6 bases). The CDR3 is made up of 15 amino acids. The germline CDR1 and CDR2 sequences are LNHNV and YYDKDF (reference sequence). V lost 5 bases, J lost 3 bases, and 16 bases lay in between.